This TCR beta chain originates from a study of T cell responses to AZD1222 COVID-19 vaccine. The CDR3 spans 15 residues. Germline CDR1 SGHNT, CDR2 YENEEA. After removal of 5 bases from V and 0 bases from J, the junction contained 1 base not matched to a gene. Second-dose timings of about 4 or about 12 weeks were pooled. Whole-study findings and limits: Reports say nearly half of spike-specific TCRs go after unmutated variant regions.

Only in-frame clones appear in the TCRdb table, and some are missing; sequencing was by immunoSEQ multiplex PCR. This table holds about 140,000 clones, approximately 91% found once. About this clone: Its antigen is currently unknown.

This sequence was found in an adult who received the AZD1222 COVID-19 vaccine. Here the sequenced sample was peripheral blood, taken 28 days after the second AZD1222 dose. This sequence joins TRBV11-3 and TRBJ2-2; 9 bases fit TRBD1. The CDR3 nucleotides read TGTGCCAGCAGCCGGGACAGGGCGAACACCGGGGAGCTGTTTTTT. It encodes CASSRDRANTGELFF. The whole variable domain, remainder taken from reference TRBV11-3 and TRBJ2-2, is EAGVVQSPRYKIIEKKQPVAFWCNPISGHNTLYWYLQNLGQGPELLIRYENEEAVDDSQLPKDRFSAERLKGVDSTLKIQPAELGDSAVYLCASSRDRANTGELFFGEGSRLTVL.